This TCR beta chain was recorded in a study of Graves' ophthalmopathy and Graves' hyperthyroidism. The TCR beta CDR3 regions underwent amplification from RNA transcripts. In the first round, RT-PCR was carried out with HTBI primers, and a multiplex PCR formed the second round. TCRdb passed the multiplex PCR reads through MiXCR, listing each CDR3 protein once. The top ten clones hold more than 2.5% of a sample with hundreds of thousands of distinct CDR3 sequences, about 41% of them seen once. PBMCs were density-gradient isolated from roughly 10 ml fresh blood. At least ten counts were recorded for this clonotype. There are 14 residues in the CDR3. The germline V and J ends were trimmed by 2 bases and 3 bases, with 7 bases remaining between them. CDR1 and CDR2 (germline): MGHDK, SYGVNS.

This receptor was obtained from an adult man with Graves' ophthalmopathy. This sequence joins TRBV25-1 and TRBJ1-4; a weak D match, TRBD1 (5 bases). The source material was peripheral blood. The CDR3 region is CASSEGGANEKLFF. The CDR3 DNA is TGTGCCAGCAGTGAAGGGGGGGCTAATGAAAAACTGTTTTTT.